This T cell receptor (beta chain) was captured in a study of cytomegalovirus exposure and HLA in healthy donors. 13 Jbeta primers and 60 Vbeta primers were used for the PCR. Profiled with immunoSEQ multiplex PCR; TCRdb holds only in-frame clones, not every one. The table includes about 200,000 clones, approximately 80% detected once. Between the trimmed V and J ends, which lost 5 bases and 7 bases, there was a span of 12 bases. Per germline, CDR1 MNHEY and CDR2 SVGAGI. The CDR3 consists of 12 residues. This chain joins TRBV6-5 and TRBJ2-7, with D perhaps matching TRBD2 (6 bases). The source material was PBMCs. This clonotype was obtained from a young woman in good health and CMV-seronegative. The CDR3 reads CASSPAGLEQYF. The DNA for the CDR3 is TGTGCCAGCAGTCCCGCGGGGCTGGAGCAGTACTTC.